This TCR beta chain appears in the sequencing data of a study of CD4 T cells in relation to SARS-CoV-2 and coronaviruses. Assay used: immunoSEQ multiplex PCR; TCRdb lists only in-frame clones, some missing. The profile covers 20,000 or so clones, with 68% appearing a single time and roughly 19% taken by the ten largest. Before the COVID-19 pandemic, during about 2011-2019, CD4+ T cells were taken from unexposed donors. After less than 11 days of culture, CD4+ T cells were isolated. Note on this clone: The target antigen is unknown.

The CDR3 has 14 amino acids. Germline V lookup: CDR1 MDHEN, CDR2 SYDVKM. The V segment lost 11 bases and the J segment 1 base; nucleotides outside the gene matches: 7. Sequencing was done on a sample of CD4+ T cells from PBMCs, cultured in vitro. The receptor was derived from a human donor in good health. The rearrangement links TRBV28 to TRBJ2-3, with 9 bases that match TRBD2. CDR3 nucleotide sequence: TGTGCCGGCGGGGGGGGATCGGGCACAGATACGCAGTATTTT. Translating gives CAGGGGSGTDTQYF. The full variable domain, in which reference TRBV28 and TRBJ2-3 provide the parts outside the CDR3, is DVKVTQSSRYLVKRTGEKVFLECVQDMDHENMFWYRQDPGLGLRLIYFSYDVKMKEKGDIPEGYSVSREKKERFSLILESASTNQTSMYLCAGGGGSGTDTQYFGPGTRLTVL.